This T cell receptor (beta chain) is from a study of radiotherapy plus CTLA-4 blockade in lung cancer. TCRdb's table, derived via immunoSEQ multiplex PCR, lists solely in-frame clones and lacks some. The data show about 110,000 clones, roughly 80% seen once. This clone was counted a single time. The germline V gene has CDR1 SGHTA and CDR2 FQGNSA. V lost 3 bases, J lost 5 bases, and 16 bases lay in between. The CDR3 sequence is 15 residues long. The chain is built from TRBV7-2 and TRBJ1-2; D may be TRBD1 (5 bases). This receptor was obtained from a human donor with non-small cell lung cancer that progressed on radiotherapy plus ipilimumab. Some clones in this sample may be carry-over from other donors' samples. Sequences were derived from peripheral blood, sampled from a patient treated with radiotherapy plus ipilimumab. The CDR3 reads CASSFIRGAVYGYTF. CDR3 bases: TGTGCCAGCAGCTTTATCCGTGGGGCTGTGTATGGCTACACCTTC.